This record concerns one T cell receptor beta chain sequence. Antigen specificity is unknown. TCRdb's table, derived via immunoSEQ multiplex PCR, lists solely in-frame clones and lacks some. The sample lists about 2.4 million clones, roughly 93% occurring once. Germline V gives CDR1 SGHVS, CDR2 FQNEAQ. The CDR3 is 16 residues long. V trimming: 5 bases; J trimming: 2 bases; junction bases outside the gene matches: 7. This specimen belongs to a study of shared clonotypes between healthy human individuals. The study, taken as a whole, reports: Memory subsets generally showed lower estimated richness than naive subsets.

The chain links TRBV7-8 to TRBJ2-1, with 9 bases matching TRBD2. The sequencing sample was made of naive CD4+ T cells from PBMCs. Subset in this sample: CD45RA+ positively selected. The sequence came from a man aged 18 to 29 in good health. Some clones in this sample may be carry-over from other donors' samples. The CDR3 loop is CASSARLAATYNEQFF. In DNA, the CDR3 is TGTGCCAGCAGCGCACGACTAGCGGCGACCTACAATGAGCAGTTCTTC. Variable domain in full (rest from reference TRBV7-8 and TRBJ2-1): GAGVSQSPRYKVAKRGQDVALRCDPISGHVSLFWYQQALGQGPEFLTYFQNEAQLDKSGLPSDRFFAERPEGSVSTLKIQRTQQEDSAVYLCASSARLAATYNEQFFGPGTRLTVL.